The clone carrying this T cell receptor (beta chain) was seen more than once but under ten times. The antigen remains undetermined. Primed by a sample-barcoded 5' primer and a J-beta primer mix, a second PCR proceeded for roughly 7 to 11 cycles. Through a template-switch adaptor with 12 random nucleotides, each cDNA molecule received a tag. Individual samples furnished no less than 2.5 million CDR3-containing paired-end reads apiece. TCRdb redid the calling of the 5' RACE reads with MiXCR, one entry per CDR3 protein. Among 730,000 or so distinct CDR3 sequences listed, 35% to 50% were seen once. CDR1 and CDR2 from the germline V gene are LGHNA and YSLEER. The V and J ends lost 6 bases and 0 bases, in that order; junction bases with no gene match: 5. The CDR3 is made up of 15 amino acids. The data were obtained in a study of blood T cells in healthy people across ages. General study results and limits: No one knew whether donors had CMV, which possibly confounded expanded clonotype changes. PBMCs went unsorted, and a conclusive naive versus antigen-experienced comparison was therefore prevented.

The specimen sequenced was blood. The genes are TRBV4-3 and TRBJ2-3, with 8 bases aligning to TRBD1. The sequence derives from a man of 80 years or more in good health. CDR3 residues: CASSGTGTSTDTQYF. DNA of the CDR3: TGCGCCAGCAGTGGGACAGGCACTAGCACAGATACGCAGTATTTT.